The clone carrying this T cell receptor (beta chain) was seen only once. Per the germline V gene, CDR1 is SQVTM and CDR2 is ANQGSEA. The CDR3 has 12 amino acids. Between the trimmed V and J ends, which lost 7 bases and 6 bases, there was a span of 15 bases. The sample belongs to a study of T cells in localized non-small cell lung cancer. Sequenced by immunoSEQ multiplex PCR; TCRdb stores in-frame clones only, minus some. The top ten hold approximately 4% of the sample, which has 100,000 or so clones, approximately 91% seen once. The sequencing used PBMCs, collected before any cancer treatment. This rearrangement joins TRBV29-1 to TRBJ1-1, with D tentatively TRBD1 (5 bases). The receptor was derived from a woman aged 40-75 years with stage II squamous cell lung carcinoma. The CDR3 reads CSANKGEPEAFF. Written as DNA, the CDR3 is TGCAGCGCAAATAAAGGGGAACCTGAAGCTTTCTTT.